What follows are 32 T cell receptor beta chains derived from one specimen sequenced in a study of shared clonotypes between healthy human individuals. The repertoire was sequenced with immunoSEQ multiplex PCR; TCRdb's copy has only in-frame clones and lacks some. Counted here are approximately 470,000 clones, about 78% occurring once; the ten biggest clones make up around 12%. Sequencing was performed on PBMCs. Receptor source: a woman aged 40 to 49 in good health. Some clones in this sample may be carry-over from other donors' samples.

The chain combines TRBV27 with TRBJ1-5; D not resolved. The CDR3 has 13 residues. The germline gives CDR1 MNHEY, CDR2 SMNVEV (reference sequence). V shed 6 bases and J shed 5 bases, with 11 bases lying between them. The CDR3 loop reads CASSPTYDQPQHF. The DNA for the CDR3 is TGTGCCAGCAGCCCAACATATGATCAGCCCCAGCATTTT.

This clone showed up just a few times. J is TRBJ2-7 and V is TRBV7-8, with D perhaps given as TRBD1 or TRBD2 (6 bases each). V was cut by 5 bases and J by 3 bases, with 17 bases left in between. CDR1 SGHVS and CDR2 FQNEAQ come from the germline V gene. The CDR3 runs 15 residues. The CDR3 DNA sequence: TGTGCCAGCAGCCCCACCGGGGGCCTGGTCTACGAGCAGTACTTC. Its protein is CASSPTGGLVYEQYF.

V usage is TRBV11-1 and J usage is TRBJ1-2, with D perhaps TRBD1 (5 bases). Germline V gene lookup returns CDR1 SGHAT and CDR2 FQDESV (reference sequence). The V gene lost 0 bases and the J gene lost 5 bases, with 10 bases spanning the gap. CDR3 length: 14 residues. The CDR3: CASSLAGTAYGYTF. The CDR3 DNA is TGTGCCAGCAGCTTAGCCGGGACCGCATATGGCTACACCTTC.

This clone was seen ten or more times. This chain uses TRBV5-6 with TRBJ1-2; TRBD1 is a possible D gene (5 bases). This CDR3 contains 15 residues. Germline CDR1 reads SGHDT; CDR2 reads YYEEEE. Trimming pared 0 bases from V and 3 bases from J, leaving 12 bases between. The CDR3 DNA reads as TGTGCCAGCAGCTTGGCCGACAGTTACCACTATGGCTACACCTTC. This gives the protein CASSLADSYHYGYTF.

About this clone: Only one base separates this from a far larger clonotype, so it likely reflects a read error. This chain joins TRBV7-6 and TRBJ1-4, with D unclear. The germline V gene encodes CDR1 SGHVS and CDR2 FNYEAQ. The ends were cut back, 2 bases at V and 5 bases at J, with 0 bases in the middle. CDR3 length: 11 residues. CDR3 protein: CASSLNEKLFF. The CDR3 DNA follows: TGTGCCAGCAGCTTAAATGAAAAACTGTTTTTT. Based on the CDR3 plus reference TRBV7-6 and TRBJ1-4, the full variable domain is GAGVSQSPRYKVTKRGQDVALRCDPISGHVSLYWYRQALGQGPEFLTYFNYEAQQDKSGLPNDRFSAERPEGSISTLTIQRTEQRDSAMYRCASSLNEKLFFGSGTQLSVL.

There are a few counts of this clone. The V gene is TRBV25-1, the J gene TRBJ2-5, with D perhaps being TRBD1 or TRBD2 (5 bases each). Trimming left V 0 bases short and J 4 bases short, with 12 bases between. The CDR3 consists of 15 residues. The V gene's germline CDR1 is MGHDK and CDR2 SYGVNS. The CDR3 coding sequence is TGTGCCAGCAGTGAATATGGGGGTAAGGGAGAGACCCAGTACTTC. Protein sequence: CASSEYGGKGETQYF. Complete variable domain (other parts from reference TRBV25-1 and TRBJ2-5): EADIYQTPRYLVIGTGKKITLECSQTMGHDKMYWYQQDPGMELHLIHYSYGVNSTEKGDLSSESTVSRIRTEHFPLTLESARPSHTSQYLCASSEYGGKGETQYFGPGTRLLVL.

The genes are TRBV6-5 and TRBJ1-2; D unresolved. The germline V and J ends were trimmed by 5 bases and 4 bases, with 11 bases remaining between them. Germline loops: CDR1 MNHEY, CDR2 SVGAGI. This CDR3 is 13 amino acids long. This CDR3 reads CASSPRVVYGYTF. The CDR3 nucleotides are TGTGCCAGCAGTCCACGGGTAGTCTATGGCTACACCTTC.

DNA for the CDR3: TGCGCCAGCAGCTTCTCAGGACAGAACACTGAAGCTTTCTTT. Translating gives CASSFSGQNTEAFF. V usage is TRBV5-1 and J usage is TRBJ1-1; a weak D match, TRBD1 (5 bases). Trimming took 2 bases from V and 1 from J, leaving 9 bases between them. The CDR3 is 14 amino acids. Germline V gene data show CDR1 as SGHRS and CDR2 as YFSETQ.

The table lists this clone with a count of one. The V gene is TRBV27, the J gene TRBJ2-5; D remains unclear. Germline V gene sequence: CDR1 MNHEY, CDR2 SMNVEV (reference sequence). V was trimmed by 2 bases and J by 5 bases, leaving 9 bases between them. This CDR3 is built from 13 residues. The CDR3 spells CASSLRPWETQYF. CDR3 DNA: TGTGCCAGCAGTTTACGGCCCTGGGAGACCCAGTACTTC.

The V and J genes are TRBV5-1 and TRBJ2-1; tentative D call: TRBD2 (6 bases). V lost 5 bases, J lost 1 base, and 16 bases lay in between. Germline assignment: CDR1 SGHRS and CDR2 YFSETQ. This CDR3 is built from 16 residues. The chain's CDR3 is CASRWYRDSSYNEQFF. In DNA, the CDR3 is TGCGCCAGCAGATGGTACCGGGACTCTTCCTACAATGAGCAGTTCTTC.

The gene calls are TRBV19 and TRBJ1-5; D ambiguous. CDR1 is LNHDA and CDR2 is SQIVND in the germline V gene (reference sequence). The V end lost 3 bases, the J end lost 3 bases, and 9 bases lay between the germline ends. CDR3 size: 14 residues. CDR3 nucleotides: TGTGCCAGTAGTATTTATCAGGACAATCAGCCCCAGCATTTT. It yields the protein CASSIYQDNQPQHF.

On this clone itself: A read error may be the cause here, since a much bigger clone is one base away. This chain's CDR3 is CATSTGRGNTEAFF. In nucleotides, the CDR3 is TGTGCCACCAGCACCGGCAGGGGGAACACTGAAGCTTTCTTT. This chain joins TRBV15 and TRBJ1-1, with D possibly TRBD1 on 6 matching bases. V was clipped by 4 bases and J by 1 base, with 10 bases between them. Germline V gene data show CDR1 as LNHNV and CDR2 as YYDKDF (reference sequence). The CDR3 spans 14 residues.

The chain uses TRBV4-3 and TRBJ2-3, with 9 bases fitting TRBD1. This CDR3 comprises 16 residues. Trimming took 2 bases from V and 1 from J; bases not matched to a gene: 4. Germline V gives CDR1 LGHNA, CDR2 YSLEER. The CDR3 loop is CASSQQQGAGTDTQYF. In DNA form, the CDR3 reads TGCGCCAGCAGCCAACAACAGGGGGCAGGCACAGATACGCAGTATTTT.

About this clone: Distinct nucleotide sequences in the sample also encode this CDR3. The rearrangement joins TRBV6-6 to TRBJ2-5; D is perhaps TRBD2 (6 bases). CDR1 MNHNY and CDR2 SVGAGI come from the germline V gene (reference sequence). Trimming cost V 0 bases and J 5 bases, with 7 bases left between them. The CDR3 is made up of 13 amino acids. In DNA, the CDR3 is TGTGCCAGCAGTTACTCTGGGGGGGAGACCCAGTACTTC. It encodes CASSYSGGETQYF.

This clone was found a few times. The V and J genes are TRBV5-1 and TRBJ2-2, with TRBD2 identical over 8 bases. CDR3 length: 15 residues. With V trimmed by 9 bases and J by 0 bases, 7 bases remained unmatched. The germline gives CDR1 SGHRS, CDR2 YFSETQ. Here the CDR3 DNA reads TGCGCCACCAGACCGGGACTAGCGAACACCGGGGAGCTGTTTTTT. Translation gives CATRPGLANTGELFF.

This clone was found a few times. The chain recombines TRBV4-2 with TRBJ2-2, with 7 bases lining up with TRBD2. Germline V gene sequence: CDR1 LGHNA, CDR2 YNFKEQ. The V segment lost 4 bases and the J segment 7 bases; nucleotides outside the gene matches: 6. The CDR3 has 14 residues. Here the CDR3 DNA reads TGTGCCAGCAGCCCCCCGACTAGCTACGGGGAGCTGTTTTTT. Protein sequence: CASSPPTSYGELFF.

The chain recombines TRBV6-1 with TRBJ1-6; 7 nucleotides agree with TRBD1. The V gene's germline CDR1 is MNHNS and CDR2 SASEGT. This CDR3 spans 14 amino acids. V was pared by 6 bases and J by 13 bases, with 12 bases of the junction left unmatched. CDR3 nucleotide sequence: TGTGCCAGCAGAACCGGGACAGCGGTTTATCCCCTCCACTTT. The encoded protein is CASRTGTAVYPLHF.

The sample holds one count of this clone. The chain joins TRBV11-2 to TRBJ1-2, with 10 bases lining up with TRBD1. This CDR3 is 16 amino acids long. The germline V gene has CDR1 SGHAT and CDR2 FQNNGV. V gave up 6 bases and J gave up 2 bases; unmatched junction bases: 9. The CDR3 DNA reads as TGTGCCAGCAGTCGAGTGGGACAGGGGAGGAACTATGGCTACACCTTC. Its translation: CASSRVGQGRNYGYTF. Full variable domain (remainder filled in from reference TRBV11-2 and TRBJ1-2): EAGVAQSPRYKIIEKRQSVAFWCNPISGHATLYWYQQILGQGPKLLIQFQNNGVVDDSQLPKDRFSAERLKGVDSTLKIQPAKLEDSAVYLCASSRVGQGRNYGYTFGSGTRLTVV.

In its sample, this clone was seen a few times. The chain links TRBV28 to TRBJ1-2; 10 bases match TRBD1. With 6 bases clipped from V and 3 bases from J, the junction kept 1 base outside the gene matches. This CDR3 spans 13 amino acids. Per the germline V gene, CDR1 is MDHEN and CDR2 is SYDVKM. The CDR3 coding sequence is TGTGCCAGCAGGACAGGGGGCTACTATGGCTACACCTTC. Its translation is CASRTGGYYGYTF.

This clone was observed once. The CDR3 is CASQQNRHTDTQYF. CDR3 sequence (DNA): TGTGCCAGCCAACAAAACAGACACACAGATACGCAGTATTTT. The chain has TRBV18 and TRBJ2-3; D not resolved. In germline, CDR1 is KGHSH, CDR2 LQKENI. CDR3 size: 14 residues. Trimming cost V 8 bases and J 2 bases, with 14 bases left between them. Based on the CDR3 plus reference TRBV18 and TRBJ2-3, the full variable domain is NAGVMQNPRHLVRRRGQEARLRCSPMKGHSHVYWYRQLPEEGLKFMVYLQKENIIDESGMPKERFSAEFPKEGPSILRIQQVVRGDSAAYFCASQQNRHTDTQYFGPGTRLTVL.

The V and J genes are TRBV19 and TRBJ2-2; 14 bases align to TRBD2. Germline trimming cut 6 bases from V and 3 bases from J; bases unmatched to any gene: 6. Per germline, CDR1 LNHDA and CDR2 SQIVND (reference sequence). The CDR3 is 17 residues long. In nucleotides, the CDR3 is TGTGCCAGTAGCGGGACTAGCGGGAGTATGGACACCGGGGAGCTGTTTTTT. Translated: CASSGTSGSMDTGELFF.

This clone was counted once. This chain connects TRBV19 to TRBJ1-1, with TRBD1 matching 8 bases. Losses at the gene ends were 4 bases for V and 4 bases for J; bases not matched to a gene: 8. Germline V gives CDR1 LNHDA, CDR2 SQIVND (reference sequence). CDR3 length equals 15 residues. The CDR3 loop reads CASSTVRGQSTEAFF. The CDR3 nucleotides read TGTGCCAGTAGTACTGTCAGGGGGCAGAGCACTGAAGCTTTCTTT.

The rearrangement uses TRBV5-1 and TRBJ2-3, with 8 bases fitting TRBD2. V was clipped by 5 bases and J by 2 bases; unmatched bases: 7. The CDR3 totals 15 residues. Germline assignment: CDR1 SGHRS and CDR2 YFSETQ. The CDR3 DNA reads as TGCGCCAGCAGTTTTCAGACTAGCGCCACAGATACGCAGTATTTT. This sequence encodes CASSFQTSATDTQYF.

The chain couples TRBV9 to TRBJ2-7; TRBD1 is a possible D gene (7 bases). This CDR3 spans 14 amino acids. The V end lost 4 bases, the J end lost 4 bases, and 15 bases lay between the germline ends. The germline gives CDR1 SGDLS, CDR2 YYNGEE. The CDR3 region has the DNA TGTGCCAGCAGCCCGGGCAGGGGGGCTTACGAGCAGTACTTC. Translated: CASSPGRGAYEQYF.

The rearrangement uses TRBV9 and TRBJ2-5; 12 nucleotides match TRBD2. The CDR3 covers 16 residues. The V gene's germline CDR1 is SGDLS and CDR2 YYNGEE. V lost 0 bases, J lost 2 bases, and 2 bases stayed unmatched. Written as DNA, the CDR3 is TGTGCCAGCAGCGTAGGAGGACTAGCGGGACAAGAGACCCAGTACTTC. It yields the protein CASSVGGLAGQETQYF.

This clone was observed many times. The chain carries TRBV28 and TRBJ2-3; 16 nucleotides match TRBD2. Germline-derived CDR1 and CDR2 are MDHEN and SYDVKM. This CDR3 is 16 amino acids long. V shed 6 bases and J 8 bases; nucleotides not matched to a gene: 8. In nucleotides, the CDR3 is TGTGCCAGCAGCCCGGCGGGACTAGCGGGAGGGGGTACGCAGTATTTT. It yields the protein CASSPAGLAGGGTQYF.

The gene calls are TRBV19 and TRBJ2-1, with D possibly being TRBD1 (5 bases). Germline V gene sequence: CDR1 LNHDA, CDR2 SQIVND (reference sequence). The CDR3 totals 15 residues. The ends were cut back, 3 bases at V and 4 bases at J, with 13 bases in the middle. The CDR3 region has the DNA TGTGCCAGTAGTATCAGGGTAGGGGCTTACAATGAGCAGTTCTTC. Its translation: CASSIRVGAYNEQFF.

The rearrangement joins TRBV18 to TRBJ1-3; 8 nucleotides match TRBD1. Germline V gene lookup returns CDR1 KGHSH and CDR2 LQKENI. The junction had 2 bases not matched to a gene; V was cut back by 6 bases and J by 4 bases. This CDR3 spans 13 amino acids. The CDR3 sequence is CASSGTGGNTIYF. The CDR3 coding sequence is TGTGCCAGCTCCGGGACAGGCGGAAACACCATATATTTT.

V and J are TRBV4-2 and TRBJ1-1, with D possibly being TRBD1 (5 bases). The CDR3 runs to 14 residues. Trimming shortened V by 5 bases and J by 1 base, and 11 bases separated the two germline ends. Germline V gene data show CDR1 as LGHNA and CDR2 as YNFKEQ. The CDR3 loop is CASSLTVPNTEAFF. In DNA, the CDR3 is TGTGCCAGCAGCTTGACAGTACCGAACACTGAAGCTTTCTTT.

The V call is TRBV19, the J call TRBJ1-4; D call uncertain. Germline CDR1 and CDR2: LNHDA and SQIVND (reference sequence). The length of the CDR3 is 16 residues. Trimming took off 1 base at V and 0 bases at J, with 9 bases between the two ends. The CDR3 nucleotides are TGTGCCAGTAGTATAGTTCGGATCGCAACTAATGAAAAACTGTTTTTT. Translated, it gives CASSIVRIATNEKLFF.

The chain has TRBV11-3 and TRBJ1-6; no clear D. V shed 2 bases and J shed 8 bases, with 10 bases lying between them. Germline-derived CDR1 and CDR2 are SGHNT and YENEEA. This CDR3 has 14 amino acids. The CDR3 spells CASSLHGFYSPLHF. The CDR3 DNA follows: TGTGCCAGCAGCTTACATGGGTTCTATTCACCCCTCCACTTT.

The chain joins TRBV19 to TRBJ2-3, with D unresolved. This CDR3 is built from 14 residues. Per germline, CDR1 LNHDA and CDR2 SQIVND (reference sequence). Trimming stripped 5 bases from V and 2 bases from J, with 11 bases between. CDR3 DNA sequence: TGTGCCAGTAGTCAACGCGTCTACACAGATACGCAGTATTTT. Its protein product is CASSQRVYTDTQYF.